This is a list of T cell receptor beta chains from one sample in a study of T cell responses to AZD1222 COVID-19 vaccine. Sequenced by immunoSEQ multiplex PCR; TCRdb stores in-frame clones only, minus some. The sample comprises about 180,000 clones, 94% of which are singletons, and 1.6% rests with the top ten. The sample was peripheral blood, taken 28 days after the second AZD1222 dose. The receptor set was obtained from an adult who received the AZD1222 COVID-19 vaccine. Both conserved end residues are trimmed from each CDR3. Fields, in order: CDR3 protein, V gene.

ASSFFLGASYEQY | TRBV28
ASSYSKGRRNTEAF | TRBV6-5
AIGQGGRNTEAF | TRBV10-3
ASSLEGGLAGAQRQF | TRBV27
ASSQTGTNEKLF | TRBV5-4
ASSLEAGGNNEQF | TRBV6-5
ASSTRDRANTGELF | TRBV7-9
ASSLSGTGYNEQF | TRBV7-3
ASNLGQGNNEQF | TRBV28
AISTGTGPSALT | TRBV10-3
ASSLGVSGGYNEQF | TRBV7-2
ASSSWRNYEQY | TRBV7-8
ASSLGGHKWGGYT | TRBV28
ASSPWGLSGNQPQH | TRBV5-6
ASSGSVGTIY | TRBV2
ATSDLGQGAEQF | TRBV24-1
ASSRGNRDRSTDTQY | TRBV2
ASSLSWTANTEAF | TRBV5-1
ATSRDLQGTEAF | TRBV15
ASRDRGLADTEAF | TRBV6-5
AWSVHVGYT | TRBV30
SASWGVGPLAKNIQY | TRBV20-1
ASRPRSNQPQH | TRBV6-5
ASSQFYPGQAIYGYT | TRBV5-1